The TCR beta chain described here comes from a study of T cell changes during pregnancy in multiple sclerosis (dated by TCRdb to between 2019 and 2020). Notes on the research overall: The study examined how the T cell repertoire changed over the course of pregnancy in women with multiple sclerosis.

Turning to this clone: The antigen this receptor binds is unknown. Base qualities are not at hand, and no much larger clone is one base apart.

The receptor library was made with the immunoSEQ multiplex PCR assay. TCRdb's version of the immuneACCESS table is confined to in-frame rearrangements and falls short of the full clone set. An unresolved V gene accounts for under half of the shortfall where checked; the remainder is of unknown origin. The sample records about 110,000 clones, 92% of which are singletons. The ten largest clones capture roughly 1.7% of the sample. V is trimmed back by 5 bases and J by 7 bases, and the junction contains 10 bases that no gene match accounts for. According to the germline V gene (reference sequence), CDR1 reads LNHDA and CDR2 reads SQIVND. The CDR3 runs 14 amino acids, cysteine and phenylalanine included. The read is trimmed to its CDR3 DNA, 42 bases read in frame from base 1.

The rearranged segments are TRBV19 and TRBJ1-2; 7 nucleotides in the junction match TRBD1. Here the sequenced sample was peripheral blood, taken after pregnancy. The receptor's source is a female donor with multiple sclerosis, enrolled in a pregnancy study. Here the CDR3 is given as CASSAFQGDSGYTF. Read as DNA, the sequence is TGTGCCAGTAGTGCCTTCCAGGGGGATAGTGGCTACACCTTC.